Listed below are T cell receptor beta chains from one sample, sequenced in a study of blood T cell dynamics during melanoma immunotherapy. TCRdb's table, derived via immunoSEQ multiplex PCR, lists solely in-frame clones and lacks some. The sample has almost 25,000 clones, around nine tenths seen once. Sequenced here: blood, sampled from a patient treated with checkpoint blockade. Receptors were obtained from a human donor with melanoma. The CDR3 runs from the conserved cysteine through the conserved F or W. Fields, in order: V gene, clone size, CDR3 length, D gene, J gene, CDR3 DNA, CDR3 protein. D genes are given only for firm matches. Clone size, where shown, is once, few, many, or a class for clones that have expanded.

v_gene: TRBV4-2; abundance: NA; len: 16; d_gene: NA; j_gene: TRBJ2-6; CDR3nt: TGTGCCAGCAGCCAACGATTAACGACTGGGGCCAACGTCCTGACTTTC; CDR3aa: CASSQRLTTGANVLTF
v_gene: TRBV7-3; abundance: NA; len: 15; d_gene: TRBD1; j_gene: TRBJ1-5; CDR3nt: TGTGCCAGCAGCGGACAGGGTTATAGCAATCAGCCCCAGCATTTT; CDR3aa: CASSGQGYSNQPQHF
v_gene: TRBV4-1; abundance: once; len: 19; d_gene: TRBD2; j_gene: TRBJ2-7; CDR3nt: TGCGCCAGCAGCCAAGGACTAGCGGGGAGAGGGACGAGCTCCTACGAGCAGTACTTC; CDR3aa: CASSQGLAGRGTSSYEQYF
v_gene: TRBV7-8; abundance: NA; len: 15; d_gene: NA; j_gene: TRBJ2-1; CDR3nt: TGTGCCAGCAGCTTACAGGGAAGCTCCTACAATGAGCAGTTCTTC; CDR3aa: CASSLQGSSYNEQFF
v_gene: TRBV28; abundance: once; len: 17; d_gene: TRBD2; j_gene: TRBJ2-1; CDR3nt: TGTGCCAGCAGTTTAGGGACTACCATCAGCTCCTACAATGAGCAGTTCTTC; CDR3aa: CASSLGTTISSYNEQFF
v_gene: TRBV6-1; abundance: NA; len: 15; d_gene: TRBD2; j_gene: TRBJ2-5; CDR3nt: TGTGCCAGCAGGGGGGGGTTTCCCATCGCGGCGACCCAGTACTTC; CDR3aa: CASRGGFPIAATQYF
v_gene: TRBV7-6; abundance: NA; len: 13; d_gene: TRBD1; j_gene: TRBJ2-7; CDR3nt: TGTGCCAGCAGGGAGACAGGGGCCCACGAGCAATACTTC; CDR3aa: CASRETGAHEQYF
v_gene: TRBV7-9; abundance: NA; len: 16; d_gene: TRBD2; j_gene: TRBJ2-2; CDR3nt: TGTGCCAGCAGCCCGAGACTAGCGGGAGGCTCCGGGGAGCTGTTTTTT; CDR3aa: CASSPRLAGGSGELFF
v_gene: TRBV11-2; abundance: NA; len: 13; d_gene: TRBD1; j_gene: TRBJ1-2; CDR3nt: TGTGCCAGCAGCTTAGGACAGGGTGGTGGCTACACCTTC; CDR3aa: CASSLGQGGGYTF
v_gene: TRBV9; abundance: once; len: 15; d_gene: NA; j_gene: TRBJ1-1; CDR3nt: TGTGCCAGCAGCGTAGGAATAGACGGGAACACTGAAGCTTTCTTT; CDR3aa: CASSVGIDGNTEAFF
v_gene: TRBV6-5; abundance: once; len: 12; d_gene: TRBD1; j_gene: TRBJ2-7; CDR3nt: TGTGCCAGCGGGGACAGGGGATACGAGCAGTACTTC; CDR3aa: CASGDRGYEQYF
v_gene: TRBV5-6; abundance: NA; len: 13; d_gene: TRBD1; j_gene: TRBJ1-2; CDR3nt: TGTGCCAGCAGCTTGGAGGGGGCCAGGGGCTACACCTTC; CDR3aa: CASSLEGARGYTF
v_gene: TRBV2; abundance: NA; len: 14; d_gene: TRBD2; j_gene: TRBJ2-3; CDR3nt: TGTGCCAGCAGCATAGCGGGGTACACAGATACGCAGTATTTT; CDR3aa: CASSIAGYTDTQYF
v_gene: TRBV29-1; abundance: NA; len: 13; d_gene: TRBD1; j_gene: TRBJ1-2; CDR3nt: TGCAGCGTTGTCAAGACAGGGGGAGATGGCTACACCTTC; CDR3aa: CSVVKTGGDGYTF
v_gene: TRBV9; abundance: NA; len: 15; d_gene: NA; j_gene: TRBJ2-7; CDR3nt: TGTGCCAGCAGCGCGGCGGGACGCCCCTTCTACGAGCAGTACTTC; CDR3aa: CASSAAGRPFYEQYF
v_gene: TRBV28; abundance: NA; len: 21; d_gene: TRBD2; j_gene: TRBJ2-5; CDR3nt: TGTGCCAGCAGTTTCCCTCCCCTGGGACTAGCGGGACAACCCACGAGGGAGACCCAGTACTTC; CDR3aa: CASSFPPLGLAGQPTRETQYF
v_gene: TRBV5-1; abundance: NA; len: 13; d_gene: NA; j_gene: TRBJ2-4; CDR3nt: TGCGCCAGCAGCTTGGCTCCGGCAAACATTCAGTACTTC; CDR3aa: CASSLAPANIQYF
v_gene: TRBV4-1; abundance: NA; len: 13; d_gene: NA; j_gene: TRBJ1-1; CDR3nt: TGCGCCAGCAGCCAAGGAAACCAGGCTGAAGCTTTCTTT; CDR3aa: CASSQGNQAEAFF
v_gene: TRBV7-2; abundance: NA; len: 17; d_gene: TRBD2; j_gene: TRBJ2-2; CDR3nt: TGTGCCAGCAGCTCAGTTATGGTCCTAGCGGCCACCGGGGAGCTGTTTTTT; CDR3aa: CASSSVMVLAATGELFF
v_gene: TRBV28; abundance: NA; len: 13; d_gene: TRBD1; j_gene: TRBJ2-5; CDR3nt: TGTGCCAGCAGCCGGGACAGGCAAGAGACCCAGTACTTC; CDR3aa: CASSRDRQETQYF
v_gene: TRBV27; abundance: NA; len: 13; d_gene: TRBD1; j_gene: TRBJ1-1; CDR3nt: TGTGCCAGCAGCCACAGGGGCCCCACTGAAGCTTTCTTT; CDR3aa: CASSHRGPTEAFF
v_gene: TRBV14; abundance: NA; len: 16; d_gene: TRBD1; j_gene: TRBJ1-4; CDR3nt: TGTGCCAGCAGCCGGGGACAGGATGCAACTAATGAAAAACTGTTTTTT; CDR3aa: CASSRGQDATNEKLFF
v_gene: TRBV5-1; abundance: NA; len: 16; d_gene: NA; j_gene: TRBJ2-5; CDR3nt: TGCGCCAGCAGCTTGGTCCAGGGTGAGGGAGAAGAGACCCAGTACTTC; CDR3aa: CASSLVQGEGEETQYF
v_gene: TRBV6-1; abundance: NA; len: 15; d_gene: TRBD1; j_gene: TRBJ2-1; CDR3nt: TGTGCCAGCAGTGCGACCGGGACAGTTTACAATGAGCAGTTCTTC; CDR3aa: CASSATGTVYNEQFF
v_gene: TRBV7-3; abundance: NA; len: 13; d_gene: NA; j_gene: TRBJ2-2; CDR3nt: TGTGCCAGCAGCTTAAGGAGGGCCGGGGAGCTGTTTTTT; CDR3aa: CASSLRRAGELFF
v_gene: TRBV5-1; abundance: NA; len: 14; d_gene: TRBD2; j_gene: TRBJ2-7; CDR3nt: TGCGCCAGCAGCCCCGGGAGGGCCGCATACGAGCAGTACTTC; CDR3aa: CASSPGRAAYEQYF
v_gene: TRBV23-1; abundance: NA; len: 14; d_gene: TRBD1; j_gene: TRBJ2-7; CDR3nt: TGCGCCAGCAGAAGGCCGGGACAGGTCGACGAGCAGTACTTC; CDR3aa: CASRRPGQVDEQYF
v_gene: TRBV5-8; abundance: once; len: 17; d_gene: TRBD2; j_gene: TRBJ2-1; CDR3nt: TGTGCCAGCAGCTTGGGAACCGGGACTAGGATTTACAATGAGCAGTTCTTC; CDR3aa: CASSLGTGTRIYNEQFF
v_gene: TRBV7-3; abundance: NA; len: 15; d_gene: NA; j_gene: TRBJ2-1; CDR3nt: TGTGCCAGCAGCTTAATGGGACCCGGCTCCAATGAGCAGTTCTTC; CDR3aa: CASSLMGPGSNEQFF
v_gene: TRBV5-1; abundance: NA; len: 14; d_gene: NA; j_gene: TRBJ2-1; CDR3nt: TGCGCCAGCAGCTGGCGGGACTCCTACAATGAGCAGTTCTTC; CDR3aa: CASSWRDSYNEQFF
v_gene: TRBV7-3; abundance: NA; len: 15; d_gene: TRBD1; j_gene: TRBJ1-1; CDR3nt: TGTGCCAGCAGCCGACAGGGCTTTGGGAACACTGAAGCTTTCTTT; CDR3aa: CASSRQGFGNTEAFF
v_gene: TRBV11-1; abundance: NA; len: 12; d_gene: NA; j_gene: TRBJ2-7; CDR3nt: TGTGCCAGCAGCTTAGGAGGGGTCGAGCAGTACTTC; CDR3aa: CASSLGGVEQYF
v_gene: TRBV28; abundance: NA; len: 15; d_gene: TRBD2; j_gene: TRBJ2-1; CDR3nt: TGTGCCAGCAGGTCTTGGGCGGGAGGTAACAATGAGCAGTTCTTC; CDR3aa: CASRSWAGGNNEQFF
v_gene: TRBV7-3; abundance: NA; len: 14; d_gene: NA; j_gene: TRBJ2-1; CDR3nt: TGTGCCAGCAGCTTAAATGGTCTAGGCAATGAGCAGTTCTTC; CDR3aa: CASSLNGLGNEQFF
v_gene: TRBV19; abundance: NA; len: 14; d_gene: NA; j_gene: TRBJ2-3; CDR3nt: TGTGCCAGTAGTATCGGGACGGACTCGGATACGCAGTATTTT; CDR3aa: CASSIGTDSDTQYF
v_gene: TRBV7-8; abundance: NA; len: 14; d_gene: NA; j_gene: TRBJ2-7; CDR3nt: TGTGCCAGCAGCTTAGTGGCCTTGGGATACGAGCAGTACTTC; CDR3aa: CASSLVALGYEQYF
v_gene: TRBV7-8; abundance: NA; len: 14; d_gene: NA; j_gene: TRBJ1-3; CDR3nt: TGTGCCAGCAGCTTAGTTCCAGGTTTCAACACCATATATTTT; CDR3aa: CASSLVPGFNTIYF
v_gene: TRBV20-1; abundance: once; len: 11; d_gene: TRBD2; j_gene: TRBJ2-7; CDR3nt: TGCAGTGCCCGGGGGGGGCCCGAGCAGTACTTC; CDR3aa: CSARGGPEQYF
v_gene: TRBV19; abundance: NA; len: 15; d_gene: TRBD2; j_gene: TRBJ2-1; CDR3nt: TGTGCCAGTAGTGGGGGACTAGTTACCTACAATGAGCAGTTCTTC; CDR3aa: CASSGGLVTYNEQFF
v_gene: TRBV18; abundance: NA; len: 17; d_gene: NA; j_gene: TRBJ2-3; CDR3nt: TGTGCCAGCTCACCGACGCGGGGACAGCTTAGGGTAGATACGCAGTATTTT; CDR3aa: CASSPTRGQLRVDTQYF
v_gene: TRBV2; abundance: NA; len: 15; d_gene: TRBD2; j_gene: TRBJ2-1; CDR3nt: TGTGCCACCGCGACTAGCGGCGGCTCCTACAATGAGCAGTTCTTC; CDR3aa: CATATSGGSYNEQFF
v_gene: TRBV7-3; abundance: NA; len: 13; d_gene: NA; j_gene: TRBJ2-5; CDR3nt: TGTGCCAGCAGCCTAGGGGGTATGGAGACCCAGTACTTC; CDR3aa: CASSLGGMETQYF
v_gene: TRBV7-2; abundance: few; len: 16; d_gene: NA; j_gene: TRBJ2-5; CDR3nt: TGTGCCAGCAGCTTAGCGCTGGGGCTAGTGAGAGAGACCCAGTACTTC; CDR3aa: CASSLALGLVRETQYF
v_gene: TRBV4-1; abundance: NA; len: 16; d_gene: TRBD2; j_gene: TRBJ2-2; CDR3nt: TGCGCCAGCAGACCGATTACTAGCGGGAGGCCCGGGGAGCTGTTTTTT; CDR3aa: CASRPITSGRPGELFF
v_gene: TRBV2; abundance: NA; len: 15; d_gene: NA; j_gene: TRBJ1-2; CDR3nt: TGTGCCAGCAGTGAAGAGGCAGGGTCTAACTATGGCTACACCTTC; CDR3aa: CASSEEAGSNYGYTF
v_gene: TRBV2; abundance: NA; len: 15; d_gene: NA; j_gene: TRBJ2-7; CDR3nt: TGTGCCAGCAGTGAGAACAGGATAACGCAACATAAGCAGTACTTC; CDR3aa: CASSENRITQHKQYF
v_gene: TRBV28; abundance: few; len: 15; d_gene: NA; j_gene: TRBJ2-2; CDR3nt: TGTGCCACCGAGAATGGGCTGAAGAACACCGGGGAGCTGTTTTTT; CDR3aa: CATENGLKNTGELFF
v_gene: TRBV18; abundance: NA; len: 13; d_gene: NA; j_gene: TRBJ2-7; CDR3nt: TGTGCCAGCTCAACCGTTACAGCCTACGAGCAGTACTTC; CDR3aa: CASSTVTAYEQYF
v_gene: TRBV6-1; abundance: NA; len: 15; d_gene: NA; j_gene: TRBJ2-7; CDR3nt: TGTGCCAGCAGTGAAGCGGGGACGGGTCCCTACGAGCAGTACTTC; CDR3aa: CASSEAGTGPYEQYF
v_gene: TRBV4-1; abundance: NA; len: 17; d_gene: TRBD2; j_gene: TRBJ2-3; CDR3nt: TGCGCCAGCAGCCAGCGAGGGGCTAGCGGTAGCACAGATACGCAGTATTTT; CDR3aa: CASSQRGASGSTDTQYF
v_gene: TRBV2; abundance: NA; len: 15; d_gene: TRBD2; j_gene: TRBJ2-5; CDR3nt: TGTGCCAGCAGAGTGAGCGGGAGCCGTTCCCCCCCCCAGTACTTC; CDR3aa: CASRVSGSRSPPQYF
v_gene: TRBV29-1; abundance: NA; len: 15; d_gene: TRBD1; j_gene: TRBJ2-7; CDR3nt: TGCAGCGTCGATCTCGGACAGGACCCTACCTACGAGCAGTACTTC; CDR3aa: CSVDLGQDPTYEQYF
v_gene: TRBV4-1; abundance: NA; len: 14; d_gene: TRBD2; j_gene: TRBJ2-5; CDR3nt: TGCGCCAGCAGCCAGAGCGGGGTCGGGGAGACCCAGTACTTC; CDR3aa: CASSQSGVGETQYF
v_gene: TRBV14; abundance: NA; len: 15; d_gene: TRBD1; j_gene: TRBJ2-3; CDR3nt: TGTGCCAGCAGCCAAGGGACAGGGGGCCCAGATACGCAGTATTTT; CDR3aa: CASSQGTGGPDTQYF